Listed here are 22 T cell receptor beta chains from one sample, sequenced in a study of Graves' ophthalmopathy and Graves' hyperthyroidism. Investigators amplified TCR beta CDR3 regions from RNA transcripts. First-round RT-PCR employed HTBI primers, with a second-round multiplex PCR after it. Via MiXCR, TCRdb re-called the multiplex PCR reads, giving one row per CDR3 protein. The sample lists 300,000 to 400,000 distinct CDR3 sequences, approximately 18% occurring once. Input material: peripheral blood. The receptor source for this set is an adult woman with stable Graves' hyperthyroidism.

Of note for this clonotype: A much larger clone lies a single base off, so this may be a read error. The V gene is TRBV6-1, the J gene TRBJ2-7; no reliable D call. The CDR3 loop spans 10 amino acids. Germline loops: CDR1 MNHNS, CDR2 SASEGT. V was pared by 1 base and J by 9 bases, with 4 bases between. The CDR3 sequence: CASSEGPQYF. The CDR3 region has the DNA TGTGCCAGCAGTGAAGGGCCGCAGTACTTC.

This clonotype has at least ten counts. This chain links TRBV29-1 with TRBJ2-2; D might be TRBD1 (6 bases). From germline, CDR1 is SQVTM and CDR2 ANQGSEA. Between the trimmed V and J ends, which lost 6 bases and 5 bases, there was a span of 13 bases. The CDR3 covers 13 residues. The CDR3 sequence: CSVKIQGTGELFF. DNA of the CDR3: TGCAGCGTAAAGATACAGGGAACCGGGGAGCTGTTTTTT.

The table lists this clonotype with many counts. This chain joins TRBV7-2 and TRBJ2-5; 9 bases line up with TRBD1. CDR1 and CDR2 (germline): SGHTA, FQGNSA. J lost 2 bases, V lost 5 bases, and 6 bases had no gene match. The length of the CDR3 is 15 residues. CDR3 coding DNA: TGTGCCAGCAGCCCAACCGGGACAGGGCAAGAGACCCAGTACTTC. This sequence encodes CASSPTGTGQETQYF.

Written as DNA, the CDR3 is TGTGCCAGCAGCCAAGATCGCACAGGGAGTCAGCCCCAGCATTTT. Its protein product is CASSQDRTGSQPQHF. The chain employs TRBV3-1 and TRBJ1-5; D is possibly TRBD1 (6 bases). This CDR3 comprises 15 residues. Trimming left V 0 bases short and J 6 bases short, with 12 bases between. Germline loops: CDR1 LGHDT, CDR2 YNNKEL (reference sequence).

A remark on this clonotype: A much bigger clone sits one base away, suggesting this may be a read error. Here the CDR3 omits its conserved ending phenylalanine or tryptophan, so a read error is the likely source. The chain is built from TRBV20-1 and TRBJ1-5; TRBD1 matches at 7 bases. Germline V CDR1 and CDR2: DFQATT, SNEGSKA (reference sequence). Germline trimming cut 6 bases from V and 0 bases from J; bases unmatched to any gene: 5. The CDR3 loop spans 14 amino acids. DNA for the CDR3: TGCAGTGCAAACAGGGGTTCTAGCAATCAGCCCCAGCATTTA. It specifies CSANRGSSNQPQHL.

This clonotype has at least ten counts. V usage is TRBV28 and J usage is TRBJ2-7; 9 nucleotides line up with TRBD1. Per the germline V gene, CDR1 is MDHEN and CDR2 is SYDVKM. The V and J ends lost 1 base and 2 bases, in that order; junction bases with no gene match: 9. The CDR3 runs 17 residues. The CDR3 loop reads CASSLLPRDRDTYEQYF. CDR3 in DNA: TGTGCCAGCAGTTTATTGCCCCGGGACAGGGACACCTACGAGCAGTACTTC.

This clonotype was observed once. This rearrangement joins TRBV18 to TRBJ2-4; TRBD2 matches 13 bases. CDR1 is KGHSH and CDR2 is LQKENI in the germline V gene. The CDR3 has 16 residues. V was pared by 2 bases and J by 7 bases, with 5 bases of the junction left unmatched. The CDR3 coding sequence is TGTGCCAGCTCACCAACTAGCGGGAGGGCCAGGAACATTCAGTACTTC. Amino acids: CASSPTSGRARNIQYF.

There are many counts of this clonotype. V usage is TRBV5-6 and J usage is TRBJ2-4; D might be TRBD2 (6 bases). The CDR3 is made up of 16 amino acids. Germline assignment: CDR1 SGHDT and CDR2 YYEEEE. V lost 4 bases to trimming and J lost 2 bases, with 16 bases between them. The CDR3 reads CASSLTGVGTKNIQYF. CDR3 DNA: TGTGCCAGCAGCCTAACGGGAGTAGGGACCAAAAACATTCAGTACTTC.

The V gene is TRBV12-5, the J gene TRBJ1-1, with D maybe TRBD1 (6 bases). Trimming removed 1 base at V and 4 bases at J, with 16 bases between. CDR1 LGHNT and CDR2 FRNRAP come from the germline V gene. This CDR3 has 16 residues. The CDR3, as DNA: TGTGCTAGTGGTTTGGCAACGGGACATCCGAGCACTGAAGCTTTCTTT. This encodes CASGLATGHPSTEAFF.

This clonotype has ten or more counts. The chain carries TRBV12-3 or TRBV12-4 and TRBJ1-5, with a possible D match to TRBD1 (6 bases). V shed 5 bases and J shed 4 bases, with 12 bases lying between them. This CDR3 is built from 14 residues. The CDR3 DNA is TGTGCCAGCAGTATGACAGGAGGGAATCAGCCCCAGCATTTT. Translating it yields CASSMTGGNQPQHF.

This clonotype was observed at least ten times. The J gene is TRBJ2-7, the V gene TRBV6-1; 7 bases line up with TRBD1. The germline gives CDR1 MNHNS, CDR2 SASEGT. This CDR3 is 14 amino acids long. The junction had 6 bases not matched to a gene; V was cut back by 7 bases and J by 0 bases. CDR3 DNA sequence: TGTGCCAGCACCGGACAGGCAGACTCCTACGAGCAGTACTTC. It is translated as CASTGQADSYEQYF.

V is TRBV20-1 and J is TRBJ2-4; 8 nucleotides line up with TRBD1. This CDR3 spans 12 amino acids. From germline, CDR1 is DFQATT and CDR2 SNEGSKA (reference sequence). V gave up 5 bases and J gave up 8 bases; unmatched junction bases: 5. The CDR3 DNA follows: TGCAGTGCTCTCCCGGGACAGGACATTCAGTACTTC. Amino acid sequence: CSALPGQDIQYF.

This clonotype was seen repeatedly, ten times or more. The chain couples TRBV6-1 to TRBJ2-7; 10 nucleotides line up with TRBD2. CDR1 MNHNS and CDR2 SASEGT come from the germline V gene. After removal of 10 bases from V and 0 bases from J, the junction contained 15 bases not matched to a gene. This CDR3 has 17 residues. The CDR3, as DNA: TGTGCCACCTCTTCCGGGACTAGCGCCAGGGTCTCCTACGAGCAGTACTTC. Encoded protein: CATSSGTSARVSYEQYF.

The rearrangement links TRBV11-2 to TRBJ2-3; the match to TRBD2 covers 11 bases. V dropped 1 base and J dropped 7; count of bases not matched to a gene: 10. The germline CDR1 and CDR2 sequences are SGHAT and FQNNGV. The CDR3 consists of 17 residues. The chain's CDR3 is CASSLGGLAGGQNTQYF. CDR3 nucleotides: TGTGCCAGCAGCTTAGGTGGATTAGCGGGAGGGCAAAATACGCAGTATTTT.

At least ten counts were recorded for this clonotype. The chain employs TRBV28 and TRBJ2-2; 8 positions agree with TRBD1. The V gene's germline CDR1 is MDHEN and CDR2 SYDVKM. This CDR3 spans 15 amino acids. Losses at the gene ends were 7 bases for V and 6 bases for J; bases not matched to a gene: 10. The CDR3 coding sequence is TGTGCCAGCAAAGCAGGGGGCAAGAGGGCCGGGGAGCTGTTTTTT. Residues: CASKAGGKRAGELFF. The complete variable domain, with remaining parts taken from reference TRBV28 and TRBJ2-2, reads DVKVTQSSRYLVKRTGEKVFLECVQDMDHENMFWYRQDPGLGLRLIYFSYDVKMKEKGDIPEGYSVSREKKERFSLILESASTNQTSMYLCASKAGGKRAGELFFGEGSRLTVL.

This clonotype has ten or more counts. V and J are TRBV20-1 and TRBJ1-6; 10 nucleotides match TRBD1. The V gene's germline CDR1 is DFQATT and CDR2 SNEGSKA (reference sequence). The CDR3 is 15 amino acids. The V and J ends lost 1 base and 7 bases, in that order; junction bases with no gene match: 4. The CDR3 coding sequence is TGCAGTGCTAGAGGCCCGGGACAGGGGAATTCACCCCTCCACTTT. Translated, it gives CSARGPGQGNSPLHF.

This clonotype occurred many times. V usage is TRBV19 and J usage is TRBJ2-7; 9 positions match TRBD2. Germline CDR1 reads LNHDA; CDR2 reads SQIVND (reference sequence). The CDR3 has 15 amino acids. Trimming took 7 bases from V and 0 from J; bases not matched to a gene: 7. CDR3: CASTSSGSGSYEQYF. The CDR3 DNA reads TGTGCCAGTACCAGTAGCGGGAGCGGCTCCTACGAGCAGTACTTC.

This clonotype appeared many times. The chain recombines TRBV28 with TRBJ2-7; weak D call: TRBD1 (6 bases). The germline CDR1 and CDR2 sequences are MDHEN and SYDVKM. Trimming pared 2 bases from V and 7 bases from J, leaving 18 bases between. The CDR3 is 15 residues long. The CDR3 sequence is CASSLGSGRGMEQYF. The CDR3 DNA sequence: TGTGCCAGCAGTTTAGGGTCAGGCAGGGGTATGGAGCAGTACTTC.

This clonotype was recorded at least ten times. V is TRBV11-2 and J is TRBJ2-7; TRBD1 matches 12 bases. Germline V gives CDR1 SGHAT, CDR2 FQNNGV. V trimming: 4 bases; J trimming: 5 bases; junction bases outside the gene matches: 9. The CDR3 length is 16 residues. In nucleotides, the CDR3 is TGTGCCAGCAGCTACACTGGGACAGGGGGCTGGAACGAGCAGTACTTC. It codes for CASSYTGTGGWNEQYF. Together with reference TRBV11-2 and TRBJ2-7, the CDR3 gives the full variable domain: EAGVAQSPRYKIIEKRQSVAFWCNPISGHATLYWYQQILGQGPKLLIQFQNNGVVDDSQLPKDRFSAERLKGVDSTLKIQPAKLEDSAVYLCASSYTGTGGWNEQYFGPGTRLTVT.

This clonotype was counted at least ten times. The J gene is TRBJ1-2, the V gene TRBV11-2; tentative D call: TRBD1 (5 bases). With 4 bases removed from V and 8 bases from J, the gap between germline ends came to 11 bases. The CDR3 extends over 12 amino acids. CDR1 SGHAT and CDR2 FQNNGV come from the germline V gene. In DNA, the CDR3 is TGTGCCAGCAGCTCCCGGGGGTTGGGCTACACCTTC. This encodes CASSSRGLGYTF.

This clonotype was detected many times. The V and J genes are TRBV5-1 and TRBJ2-2; D is unresolved. The V end was cut by 4 bases, the J end by 5 bases, with 12 bases between. The length of the CDR3 is 14 residues. Germline-derived CDR1 and CDR2 are SGHRS and YFSETQ. This chain's CDR3 is CASSPGRATGELFF. The DNA of the CDR3 is TGCGCCAGCAGCCCCGGACGCGCTACCGGGGAGCTGTTTTTT.

This clonotype was detected ten times or more. The V gene is TRBV2, the J gene TRBJ2-3; 11 bases agree with TRBD2. Germline CDR1 SNHLY, CDR2 FYNNEI. V trimming: 8 bases; J trimming: 5 bases; junction bases outside the gene matches: 12. The CDR3 is 16 amino acids. In DNA form, the CDR3 reads TGTGCCAGCGCCCGGGGGCTAGCGGGAGGTGAAGATACGCAGTATTTT. This encodes CASARGLAGGEDTQYF.